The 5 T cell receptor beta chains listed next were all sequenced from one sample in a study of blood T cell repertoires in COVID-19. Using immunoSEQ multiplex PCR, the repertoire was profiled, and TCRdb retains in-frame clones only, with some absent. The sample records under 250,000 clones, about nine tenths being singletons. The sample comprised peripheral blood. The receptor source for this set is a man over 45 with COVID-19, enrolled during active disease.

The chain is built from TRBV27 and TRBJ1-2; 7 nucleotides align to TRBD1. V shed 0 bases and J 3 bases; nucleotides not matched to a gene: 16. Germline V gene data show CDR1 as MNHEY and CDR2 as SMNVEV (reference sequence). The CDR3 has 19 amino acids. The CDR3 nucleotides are TGTGCCAGCAGTTTATCAGGGGACAGTTACTCCGGGCGGGACTATGGCTACACCTTC. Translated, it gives CASSLSGDSYSGRDYGYTF.

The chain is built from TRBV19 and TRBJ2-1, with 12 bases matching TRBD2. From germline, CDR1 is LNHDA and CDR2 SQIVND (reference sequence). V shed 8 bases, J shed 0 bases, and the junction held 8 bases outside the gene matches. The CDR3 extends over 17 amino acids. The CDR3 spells CASALAGGLSSYNEQFF. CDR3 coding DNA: TGTGCCAGTGCACTAGCGGGAGGCCTGAGCTCCTACAATGAGCAGTTCTTC.

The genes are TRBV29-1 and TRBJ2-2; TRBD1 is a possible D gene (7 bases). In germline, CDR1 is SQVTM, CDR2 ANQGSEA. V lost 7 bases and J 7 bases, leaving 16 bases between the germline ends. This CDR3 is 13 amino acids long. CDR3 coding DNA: TGCAGCGCGGGGGTAGGGGGCTTCGGGGAGCTGTTTTTT. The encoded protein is CSAGVGGFGELFF.

CDR3 in DNA: TGTGCCAGCAGTCCGGAGAACACGCGGGAGCAGTACTTC. Translated, it gives CASSPENTREQYF. This chain joins TRBV6-5 and TRBJ2-7; D is uncertain. V was trimmed by 5 bases and J by 7 bases, leaving 15 bases between them. CDR3 size: 13 residues. Germline V lookup: CDR1 MNHEY, CDR2 SVGAGI.

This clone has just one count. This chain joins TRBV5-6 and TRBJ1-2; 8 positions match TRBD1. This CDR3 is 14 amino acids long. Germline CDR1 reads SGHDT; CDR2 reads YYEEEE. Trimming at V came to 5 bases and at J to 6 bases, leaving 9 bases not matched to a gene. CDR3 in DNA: TGTGCCAGCAGAGAAACAGGGGGTGTAGATGGCTACACCTTC. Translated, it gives CASRETGGVDGYTF.